This is a list of T cell receptor beta chains from one sample in a study of vaccination and CD4 T cells after COVID-19. TCRdb passed the PCR reads through MiXCR, listing each CDR3 protein once. The sample has around 20,000 distinct CDR3 sequences, 50% to 65% seen once; the top ten hold 5.5% to 7%. Their recognized antigens are unknown. Sequencing used CD4+ T cells from blood, cultured in vitro. The origin of the receptors is a human donor who had recovered from COVID-19. Both conserved end residues are part of each CDR3. The D gene is left open where the match is weak. Size is stated for part of the rows, as once, few or many counts, or as a class when the clone is expanded.

clone_size: .; j_call: TRBJ1-5; d_call: .; v_call: TRBV7-8; cdr3_nt: TGTGCCAGCAGCTTAGGGATGGGGGGTCCTCTTTACCAGCCCCAGCATTTT; cdr3_aa: CASSLGMGGPLYQPQHF
clone_size: few; j_call: TRBJ2-2; d_call: TRBD1; v_call: TRBV25-1; cdr3_nt: TGTGCCAGCAGTGCCCCCGACGGACAGGGGGCGAACACCGGGGAGCTGTTTTTT; cdr3_aa: CASSAPDGQGANTGELFF
clone_size: .; j_call: TRBJ2-3; d_call: .; v_call: TRBV20-1; cdr3_nt: TGCAGTGTTGCCGGAGAGACAGATACGCAGTATTTT; cdr3_aa: CSVAGETDTQYF
clone_size: .; j_call: TRBJ2-3; d_call: TRBD2; v_call: TRBV10-3; cdr3_nt: TGTGCCATCAGCCCCGGGACTAGCGGGGTAGGAAGCACAGATACGCAGTATTTT; cdr3_aa: CAISPGTSGVGSTDTQYF
clone_size: .; j_call: TRBJ1-1; d_call: .; v_call: TRBV21-1; cdr3_nt: TGTGCCAGCAGCAAAATTTGGACTTGCATGAACACTGAAGCTTTCTTT; cdr3_aa: CASSKIWTCMNTEAFF
clone_size: .; j_call: TRBJ2-3; d_call: TRBD2; v_call: TRBV12-3/TRBV12-4; cdr3_nt: TGTGCCAGCAGTCCACCAACCCTGAGCGGGATCACAGATACGCAGTATTTT; cdr3_aa: CASSPPTLSGITDTQYF
clone_size: few; j_call: TRBJ2-1; d_call: .; v_call: TRBV18; cdr3_nt: TGTGCCAGCTCACCCGACGCGGGGTCGCGAAATGAGCAGTTCTTC; cdr3_aa: CASSPDAGSRNEQFF
clone_size: .; j_call: TRBJ2-5; d_call: .; v_call: TRBV20-1; cdr3_nt: TGCAGTGCTAGGACGGATCGGGAGACCCAGTACTTC; cdr3_aa: CSARTDRETQYF
clone_size: .; j_call: TRBJ2-3; d_call: .; v_call: TRBV6-1; cdr3_nt: TGTGCCAGCATCCCCGACGTAGGGCTATCTCTGAGCACTGATACGCAGTATTTT; cdr3_aa: CASIPDVGLSLSTDTQYF
clone_size: .; j_call: TRBJ1-5; d_call: .; v_call: TRBV20-1; cdr3_nt: TGCAGTGCTGCCGGGACGGATGATAGCAATCAGCCCCAGCATTTT; cdr3_aa: CSAAGTDDSNQPQHF
clone_size: few; j_call: TRBJ1-2; d_call: .; v_call: TRBV4-3; cdr3_nt: TGCGCCAGCAGCCAAGAAATAGTGGCGGCCTATGGCTACACCTTC; cdr3_aa: CASSQEIVAAYGYTF
clone_size: .; j_call: TRBJ1-5; d_call: .; v_call: TRBV10-3; cdr3_nt: TGTGCCATCAGTGATTCACAGGGAACCAGCATTGGATTT; cdr3_aa: CAISDSQGTSIGF
clone_size: .; j_call: TRBJ1-2; d_call: TRBD1; v_call: TRBV29-1; cdr3_nt: TGCAGCGTCGGACAGGGGAATGGCTACACCTTC; cdr3_aa: CSVGQGNGYTF
clone_size: once; j_call: TRBJ2-5; d_call: .; v_call: TRBV18; cdr3_nt: TGTGCCAGCTCACCACCGGGAGAGACCCAGTACTTC; cdr3_aa: CASSPPGETQYF
clone_size: few; j_call: TRBJ2-1; d_call: TRBD2; v_call: TRBV20-1; cdr3_nt: TGCAGTGCTACCCGACCGGGACTAGCGGGAAACAATGAGCAGTTCTTC; cdr3_aa: CSATRPGLAGNNEQFF
clone_size: .; j_call: TRBJ2-7; d_call: .; v_call: TRBV20-1; cdr3_nt: TGCAGTGCTAGAGCCGACTATTCACCCAACGAGCAGTACTTC; cdr3_aa: CSARADYSPNEQYF
clone_size: .; j_call: TRBJ1-5; d_call: .; v_call: TRBV9; cdr3_nt: TGTGCCAGCAGCGTAGGGACAGCTAGCAATCAGCCCCAGCATTTT; cdr3_aa: CASSVGTASNQPQHF
clone_size: few; j_call: TRBJ2-2; d_call: .; v_call: TRBV6-1; cdr3_nt: TGTGCCAGCAGCCGAACGACATTTAACACCGGGGAGCTGTTTTTT; cdr3_aa: CASSRTTFNTGELFF
clone_size: .; j_call: TRBJ2-7; d_call: .; v_call: TRBV27; cdr3_nt: TGTGCCAGCAGTTTACCTAGGGGTGAGCAGTACTTC; cdr3_aa: CASSLPRGEQYF
clone_size: .; j_call: TRBJ2-5; d_call: .; v_call: TRBV9; cdr3_nt: TGTGCCAGCAGCCGAACAGGGTGGGAGACCCAGTACTTC; cdr3_aa: CASSRTGWETQYF
clone_size: .; j_call: TRBJ2-7; d_call: .; v_call: TRBV10-1; cdr3_nt: TGCGCCAGCGGGGGGGCCAGAACCTACGAGCAGTACTTC; cdr3_aa: CASGGARTYEQYF
clone_size: .; j_call: TRBJ1-5; d_call: TRBD1; v_call: TRBV7-9; cdr3_nt: TGTGCCAGCAGCTTAGAACAGGGGGATCAGCCCCAGCATTTT; cdr3_aa: CASSLEQGDQPQHF
clone_size: .; j_call: TRBJ1-1; d_call: .; v_call: TRBV6-1; cdr3_nt: TGTGCCAGCAGTAGAGACCCCCTGAACACTGAAGCTTTCTTT; cdr3_aa: CASSRDPLNTEAFF